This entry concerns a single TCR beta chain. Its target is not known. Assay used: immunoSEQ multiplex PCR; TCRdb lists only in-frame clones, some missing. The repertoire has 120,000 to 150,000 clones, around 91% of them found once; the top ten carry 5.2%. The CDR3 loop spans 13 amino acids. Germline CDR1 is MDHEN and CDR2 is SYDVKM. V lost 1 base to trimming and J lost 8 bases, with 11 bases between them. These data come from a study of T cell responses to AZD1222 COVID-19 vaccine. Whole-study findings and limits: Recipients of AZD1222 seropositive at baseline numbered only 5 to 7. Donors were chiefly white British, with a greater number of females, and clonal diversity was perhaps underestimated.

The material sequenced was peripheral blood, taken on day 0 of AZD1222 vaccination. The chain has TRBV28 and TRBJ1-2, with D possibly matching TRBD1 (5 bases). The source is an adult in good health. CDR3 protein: CASSLSGVKGYTF. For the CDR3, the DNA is TGTGCCAGCAGTTTATCGGGGGTAAAAGGCTACACCTTC.